This TCR beta chain emerged from a study of cytomegalovirus exposure and HLA in healthy donors. The primer mix had 60 Vbeta and 13 Jbeta primers. Sequencing used immunoSEQ multiplex PCR; TCRdb keeps in-frame clones, though not all of them. The sample consists of approximately 130,000 clones, over 75% of them appearing once. The CDR3 is made up of 15 amino acids. Germline CDR1 SGHNT, CDR2 YYREEE (reference sequence). After removal of 4 bases from V and 6 bases from J, the junction contained 9 bases not matched to a gene. This chain links TRBV5-4 with TRBJ2-1, with 8 nucleotides matching TRBD2. This TCR derives from a man aged 45-60 years in good health and CMV-seronegative. What was sequenced was PBMCs. CDR3 loop: CASSPSLAGLNEQFF. The CDR3 DNA reads as TGTGCCAGCAGCCCTTCCTTAGCGGGGCTCAATGAGCAGTTCTTC.